Below, 6 T cell receptor beta chains from the same sample are listed, as sequenced in a study of human T cells and chemical hapten exposure (dated by TCRdb to the early 2020s). The sample's time point label, decoded: patch test 1, 2 weeks after DPC sensitization. What this sample's treatment or condition label stands for: therapeutic diphenylcyclopropenone sensitization with weekly scalp DPC. Total RNA was isolated from unfractionated whole blood collected in Tempus Blood RNA tubes. Library method: RACE. TCRdb names NextSeq 500 as the instrument used. TCRdb ran its own pipeline on the public reads, namely fastp trimming at Q25 and MiXCR clone calling, and kept in-frame beta chains. Rows merge per CDR3 protein into single entries with the most common DNA and genes. Recorded for this sample are more than 35,000 distinct CDR3 sequences; around 6.5% of them occurred a single time. The ten biggest clones cover roughly 9.1% of the sample.

Source: whole blood, taken in connection with sensitization to the hapten diphenylcyclopropenone (DPC). These receptors all come from a woman in her twenties or thirties with alopecia areata. Some clones in this sample may be carry-over from other donors' samples.

The chain links TRBV19 to TRBJ1-6; 10 bases match TRBD1. The CDR3 is made up of 15 amino acids. V gave up 1 base and J gave up 9 bases; unmatched junction bases: 3. The germline gives CDR1 LNHDA, CDR2 SQIVND (reference sequence). In DNA, the CDR3 is TGTGCCAGTAGTATAGCGAGACAGGGGGCTTCACCCCTCCACTTT. Its protein product is CASSIARQGASPLHF.

This clonotype came up a few times. V usage is TRBV20-1 and J usage is TRBJ2-7, with D possibly TRBD1 on 5 matching bases. Germline CDR1 and CDR2: DFQATT and SNEGSKA (reference sequence). V shed 1 base and J shed 3 bases, with 10 bases lying between them. This CDR3 comprises 13 residues. The CDR3 protein is CSARGGRFYEQYF. CDR3 nucleotides: TGCAGTGCTAGAGGGGGCCGTTTCTACGAGCAGTACTTC.

By share, this clonotype counts as medium-sized (0.01 to 0.1%). The V and J genes are TRBV4-3 and TRBJ1-6; TRBD1 matches at 7 bases. Looked up from germline, CDR1 is LGHNA and CDR2 is YSLEER. V gave up 0 bases and J gave up 8 bases; unmatched junction bases: 13. This CDR3 contains 18 residues. CDR3 in DNA: TGCGCCAGCAGCCAAGATCTACCGGACAGGAGGAGGTATTCACCCCTCCACTTT. It specifies CASSQDLPDRRRYSPLHF.

There are a few counts of this clonotype. J is TRBJ1-6 and V is TRBV10-3; 10 positions match TRBD1. Germline V gene lookup returns CDR1 ENHRY and CDR2 SYGVKD. Trimming took 5 bases from V and 8 from J; bases not matched to a gene: 3. The CDR3 sequence is 14 residues long. The CDR3: CAISRDRGDSPLHF. The CDR3 coding sequence is TGTGCCATCAGTCGGGACAGGGGTGATTCACCCCTCCACTTT.

This rearrangement joins TRBV6-5 to TRBJ2-3, with a tentative D call TRBD2 (7 bases). This CDR3 comprises 13 residues. Looked up from germline, CDR1 is MNHEY and CDR2 is SVGAGI. Trimming removed 6 bases at V and 4 bases at J, with 11 bases between. DNA for the CDR3: TGTGCCAGCAGGCGGGGGCGAGCAGATACGCAGTATTTT. Its translation is CASRRGRADTQYF.

The V call is TRBV6-2 or TRBV6-3, the J call TRBJ2-6; D not resolved. Between the trimmed V and J ends, which lost 5 bases and 1 base, there was a span of 12 bases. Germline CDR1 and CDR2: MNHEY and SVGEGT. This CDR3 has 16 residues. CDR3 amino acids: CASSTHVLSGANVLTF. CDR3 nucleotide sequence: TGTGCCAGCAGTACCCATGTGTTATCTGGGGCCAACGTCCTGACTTTC.